These 28 T cell receptor beta chains were sequenced from one sample in a study of neoadjuvant nivolumab and ipilimumab in lung cancer (dated by TCRdb to about 2020). In light of the paper, this sample's time point label describes: pretherapy, before neoadjuvant immune checkpoint inhibitors. The library came from the immunoSEQ multiplex PCR assay. As stored in TCRdb, this immuneACCESS dataset retains in-frame rearrangements with V and J assigned. A fraction of the clones does not appear; measured against another copy, unresolved V genes explain less than half of the discrepancy, and the remainder lacks a known reason. The sample data list under 50,000 clones, and about 89% of these were observed just once. The ten biggest clones cover about 3.5% of the sample. The sample in question was blood, obtained before neoadjuvant nivolumab, alone or with ipilimumab. The receptor source for this set is an adult with non-small cell lung cancer. Some clones in this sample may be carry-over from other donors' samples.

The chain recombines TRBV5-5 with TRBJ1-2; D not certain. This CDR3 is 13 amino acids long. CDR1 is SGHKS, CDR2 YYEKEE, per germline (reference sequence). Trimming cost V 4 bases and J 3 bases, with 10 bases left between them. CDR3 sequence reads: CASSQDGYYGYTF. CDR3 DNA sequence: TGTGCCAGCAGCCAGGACGGATACTATGGCTACACCTTC.

This clone came up once. V is TRBV30 and J is TRBJ2-6; no firm D call. Trimming cost V 2 bases and J 1 base, with 9 bases left between them. Per the germline V gene, CDR1 is GTSNPN and CDR2 is SVGIG (reference sequence). The CDR3 loop spans 15 amino acids. Here the CDR3 DNA reads TGTGCCTGGAGTAGGGCCCAATCTGGGGCCAACGTCCTGACTTTC. Translation: CAWSRAQSGANVLTF.

This clone has just one count. As DNA, the CDR3 is TGTGCCAGCAGCTGGGACTCGAGGGGTGTAATCGGGCAGTACTTC. This codes for CASSWDSRGVIGQYF. V and J are TRBV7-8 and TRBJ2-7; perhaps TRBD2 as D (6 bases). The CDR3 length is 15 residues. Germline V lookup: CDR1 SGHVS, CDR2 FQNEAQ. Trimming pared 4 bases from V and 9 bases from J, leaving 22 bases between.

The V call is TRBV11-1, the J call TRBJ2-7, with D tentatively TRBD1 or TRBD2 (5 bases each). The CDR3 has 13 amino acids. V dropped 6 bases and J dropped 7 bases, with 16 bases sitting between them. Germline loops: CDR1 SGHAT, CDR2 FQDESV (reference sequence). CDR3: CASREYAWGEQYF. The CDR3, as DNA: TGTGCCAGCAGAGAATACGCCTGGGGGGAGCAGTACTTC. Full variable domain (missing parts from reference TRBV11-1 and TRBJ2-7): EAEVAQSPRYKITEKSQAVAFWCDPISGHATLYWYRQILGQGPELLVQFQDESVVDDSQLPKDRFSAERLKGVDSTLKIQPAELGDSAMYLCASREYAWGEQYFGPGTRLTVT.

This sequence joins TRBV6-5 and TRBJ2-1; D not certain. V lost 6 bases and J lost 0, with 12 bases in between. Germline V gives CDR1 MNHEY, CDR2 SVGAGI. The CDR3 spans 15 residues. The CDR3 protein is CASRSAGISYNEQFF. The CDR3 DNA reads TGTGCCAGCAGATCAGCTGGGATCTCCTACAATGAGCAGTTCTTC.

The chain carries TRBV7-2 and TRBJ2-7; TRBD2 matches 16 bases. The CDR3 consists of 16 residues. Per germline, CDR1 SGHTA and CDR2 FQGNSA. The trim removed 5 bases at V and 6 bases at J, leaving 7 bases unmatched. CDR3 nucleotide sequence: TGTGCCAGCAGCAAAGCGGGACTAGCGGGAGGGTTCGAGCAGTACTTC. It encodes CASSKAGLAGGFEQYF. The full variable domain, its missing parts supplied by reference TRBV7-2 and TRBJ2-7, is GAGVSQSPSNKVTEKGKDVELRCDPISGHTALYWYRQSLGQGLEFLIYFQGNSAPDKSGLPSDRFSAERTGGSVSTLTIQRTQQEDSAVYLCASSKAGLAGGFEQYFGPGTRLTVT.

This chain's CDR3 is CASSANLSGYTF. CDR3 nucleotide sequence: TGTGCCAGCAGCGCTAACCTAAGCGGCTACACCTTC. The chain recombines TRBV6-6 with TRBJ1-2; D call uncertain. CDR1 and CDR2 from the germline V gene are MNHNY and SVGAGI (reference sequence). The CDR3 length is 12 residues. V dropped 6 bases and J dropped 8 bases, with 13 bases sitting between them.

The chain is built from TRBV5-6 and TRBJ1-2; D is uncertain. V was clipped by 4 bases and J by 3 bases, with 10 bases between them. This CDR3 has 13 amino acids. Germline V lookup: CDR1 SGHDT, CDR2 YYEEEE. The CDR3 loop reads CASSPYQDYGYTF. In DNA, the CDR3 is TGTGCCAGCAGCCCTTATCAGGACTATGGCTACACCTTC.

The chain has TRBV4-1 and TRBJ1-1; perhaps TRBD1 as D (6 bases). Looked up from germline, CDR1 is MGHRA and CDR2 is YSYEKL. V was cut by 2 bases and J by 4 bases, with 14 bases left in between. CDR3 size: 15 residues. CDR3 bases: TGCGCCAGCAGCCAATCAGGCCAGGGGATCACTGAAGCTTTCTTT. Protein: CASSQSGQGITEAFF.

The gene calls are TRBV28 and TRBJ2-7; 10 bases are a match to TRBD1. The V and J ends lost 5 bases and 4 bases, in that order; junction bases with no gene match: 8. The germline V gene has CDR1 MDHEN and CDR2 SYDVKM. The CDR3 consists of 15 residues. CDR3 protein: CASSKRQGAVYEQYF. Written as DNA, the CDR3 is TGTGCCAGCAGTAAACGACAGGGGGCGGTTTACGAGCAGTACTTC.

The gene calls are TRBV5-4 and TRBJ2-1, with D perhaps given as TRBD1 or TRBD2 (6 bases each). This CDR3 contains 13 residues. In germline, CDR1 is SGHNT, CDR2 YYREEE (reference sequence). V gave up 6 bases and J gave up 9 bases, with 16 bases separating them. In DNA form, the CDR3 reads TGTGCCAGCACCAGAGGGGGGCCCACTGAGCAGTTCTTC. This sequence encodes CASTRGGPTEQFF.

The chain uses TRBV25-1 and TRBJ1-2, with TRBD1 as a possible D gene (5 bases). Germline V gene sequence: CDR1 MGHDK, CDR2 SYGVNS. CDR3 length: 16 residues. Deletions cut 6 bases from V and 6 bases from J, with 23 bases between. The CDR3 bases are TGTGCCAGCAGCAGACCTTTAGGGGCGGGTGATGATGGCTACACCTTC. Translated: CASSRPLGAGDDGYTF.

J is TRBJ2-1 and V is TRBV7-8, with a possible D match to TRBD2 (5 bases). Germline assignment: CDR1 SGHVS and CDR2 FQNEAQ. Trimming took 1 base from V and 9 from J, leaving 13 bases between them. The CDR3 is 14 amino acids. The CDR3 region has the DNA TGTGCCAGCAGCTTAGGGGATCCGGACTCTGAGCAGTTCTTC. Translated, it gives CASSLGDPDSEQFF.

In this sample, this clone turned up a few times. Written as DNA, the CDR3 is TGTGCCACCGGGGGAGATAGCAATCAGCCCCAGCATTTT. Amino acid sequence: CATGGDSNQPQHF. The chain joins TRBV10-3 to TRBJ1-5, with D perhaps TRBD1 (5 bases). Deletions cut 10 bases from V and 0 bases from J, with 10 bases between. In germline, CDR1 is ENHRY, CDR2 SYGVKD. The CDR3 sequence is 13 residues long.

CDR3 protein: CSYRTGGVDEQYF. In DNA form, the CDR3 reads TGCAGCTACCGGACAGGGGGCGTCGACGAGCAGTACTTC. V gene TRBV29-1 combines with J gene TRBJ2-7, with TRBD1 matching 11 bases. This CDR3 comprises 13 residues. The V and J ends lost 8 bases and 5 bases, in that order; junction bases with no gene match: 8. CDR1 and CDR2 (germline): SQVTM, ANQGSEA.

The CDR3 DNA reads as TGTGCCAGCTCACCTCCTGGGACAAACTACGAGCAGTACTTC. The encoded protein is CASSPPGTNYEQYF. The genes are TRBV18 and TRBJ2-7; tentative D call: TRBD1 (6 bases). The CDR3 is 14 amino acids. V was clipped by 3 bases and J by 3 bases, with 12 bases between them. Germline V gene sequence: CDR1 KGHSH, CDR2 LQKENI. Drawing the rest from reference TRBV18 and TRBJ2-7, the complete variable domain is NAGVMQNPRHLVRRRGQEARLRCSPMKGHSHVYWYRQLPEEGLKFMVYLQKENIIDESGMPKERFSAEFPKEGPSILRIQQVVRGDSAAYFCASSPPGTNYEQYFGPGTRLTVT.

This sequence joins TRBV7-9 and TRBJ2-7, with a weak D call TRBD1 (5 bases). The CDR3 extends over 12 amino acids. Germline V lookup: CDR1 SEHNR, CDR2 FQNEAQ (reference sequence). Trimming left V 1 base short and J 9 bases short, with 10 bases between. CDR3 sequence: CASSLERGGQYF. The DNA for the CDR3 is TGTGCCAGCAGCTTAGAAAGGGGTGGGCAGTACTTC. Full variable domain (remainder filled in from reference TRBV7-9 and TRBJ2-7): DTGVSQNPRHKITKRGQNVTFRCDPISEHNRLYWYRQTLGQGPEFLTYFQNEAQLEKSRLLSDRFSAERPKGSFSTLEIQRTEQGDSAMYLCASSLERGGQYFGPGTRLTVT.

The chain recombines TRBV7-6 with TRBJ2-7, with 9 bases fitting TRBD1. Trimming took 1 base from V and 9 from J; bases not matched to a gene: 7. Germline CDR1 is SGHVS and CDR2 is FNYEAQ. The CDR3 length is 14 residues. The CDR3 DNA is TGTGCCAGCAGCTTAGACCCGGGACAGGGATGGCAGTACTTC. It specifies CASSLDPGQGWQYF.

The chain employs TRBV5-1 and TRBJ2-1; D assignment may be TRBD1 or TRBD2 (5 bases each). V was trimmed by 0 bases and J by 9 bases, leaving 7 bases between them. Germline loops: CDR1 SGHRS, CDR2 YFSETQ. The CDR3 consists of 12 residues. CDR3 DNA: TGCGCCAGCAGCTTGGTCGGGACTGAGCAGTTCTTC. This translates into CASSLVGTEQFF.

V gene TRBV6-4 combines with J gene TRBJ2-6; a weak D match, TRBD1 (5 bases). The V gene lost 0 bases and the J gene lost 3 bases, with 6 bases spanning the gap. Per the germline V gene, CDR1 is MRHNA and CDR2 is SNTAGT. CDR3 size: 15 residues. The CDR3 region has the DNA TGTGCCAGCAGTGACTCCCAGGGTGGGGCCAACGTCCTGACTTTC. This gives the protein CASSDSQGGANVLTF.

Relative to its sample, this clone is medium-sized. This rearrangement joins TRBV18 to TRBJ1-1, with 7 positions matching TRBD1. The CDR3 is 14 amino acids. With 1 base clipped from V and 5 bases from J, the junction kept 4 bases outside the gene matches. Germline V gene sequence: CDR1 KGHSH, CDR2 LQKENI. The CDR3 DNA reads TGTGCCAGCTCACCACTAGGGGGCGAAACTGAAGCTTTCTTT. It codes for CASSPLGGETEAFF.

The J gene is TRBJ2-5, the V gene TRBV19; TRBD1 agrees at 9 bases. With V trimmed by 5 bases and J by 5 bases, 6 bases remained unmatched. Germline CDR1 LNHDA, CDR2 SQIVND (reference sequence). This CDR3 is built from 14 residues. The CDR3 DNA follows: TGTGCCAGTAGTCCACAGGGGGCGGGGGAGACCCAGTACTTC. This codes for CASSPQGAGETQYF.

Of note for this clone: Mismatch with germline at one junction end may stem from a read error. The rearrangement uses TRBV7-9 and TRBJ2-1; D not certain. Germline loops: CDR1 SEHNR, CDR2 FQNEAQ (reference sequence). This CDR3 is built from 11 residues. The CDR3 DNA sequence: TGTGCCAGCAGCTCCTACCATGAGCAGTTCTTC. It is translated as CASSSYHEQFF. Looking up the rest from reference TRBV7-9 and TRBJ2-1 gives the full variable domain: DTGVSQNPRHKITKRGQNVTFRCDPISEHNRLYWYRQTLGQGPEFLTYFQNEAQLEKSRLLSDRFSAERPKGSFSTLEIQRTEQGDSAMYLCASSSYHEQFFGPGTRLTVL.

V usage is TRBV29-1 and J usage is TRBJ2-3; either TRBD1 or TRBD2 may fit D (5 bases each). The V end was cut by 1 base, the J end by 10 bases, with 12 bases between. The CDR3 length is 12 residues. Germline CDR1 is SQVTM and CDR2 is ANQGSEA. This CDR3 is CSVEGLGGSQYF. CDR3 nucleotides: TGCAGCGTTGAAGGTCTTGGGGGTTCGCAGTATTTT.

This rearrangement joins TRBV5-1 to TRBJ1-1; D might be TRBD1 (5 bases). This CDR3 spans 12 amino acids. Trimming removed 1 base from V and 8 bases from J, with 9 bases in between. Per the germline V gene, CDR1 is SGHRS and CDR2 is YFSETQ. CDR3 sequence (DNA): TGCGCCAGCAGCTTGCAAGGGGAAGAAGCTTTCTTT. Amino acids: CASSLQGEEAFF. Full variable domain (rest looked up from reference TRBV5-1 and TRBJ1-1): KAGVTQTPRYLIKTRGQQVTLSCSPISGHRSVSWYQQTPGQGLQFLFEYFSETQRNKGNFPGRFSGRQFSNSRSEMNVSTLELGDSALYLCASSLQGEEAFFGQGTRLTVV.

V is TRBV5-1 and J is TRBJ2-1; TRBD2 matches at 12 bases. Trimming at V came to 8 bases and at J to 9 bases, leaving 9 bases not matched to a gene. Germline V gene lookup returns CDR1 SGHRS and CDR2 YFSETQ. CDR3 size: 14 residues. CDR3 coding DNA: TGCGCCAGTATCCTAGCGGGAGGGCCGGGTGAGCAGTTCTTC. Translated: CASILAGGPGEQFF. Drawing the rest from reference TRBV5-1 and TRBJ2-1, the complete variable domain is KAGVTQTPRYLIKTRGQQVTLSCSPISGHRSVSWYQQTPGQGLQFLFEYFSETQRNKGNFPGRFSGRQFSNSRSEMNVSTLELGDSALYLCASILAGGPGEQFFGPGTRLTVL.

J is TRBJ1-1 and V is TRBV6-5; D might be TRBD1 (5 bases). V shed 2 bases and J shed 1 base, with 8 bases lying between them. Germline CDR1 MNHEY, CDR2 SVGAGI. This CDR3 is built from 14 residues. The CDR3: CASSYDRPNTEAFF. The CDR3 DNA follows: TGTGCCAGCAGTTACGACAGACCGAACACTGAAGCTTTCTTT.

This chain links TRBV7-3 with TRBJ2-7; the D gene could be TRBD1 or TRBD2 (5 bases each). The CDR3 is made up of 15 amino acids. The ends were cut back, 5 bases at V and 0 bases at J, with 14 bases in the middle. CDR1 is SGHTA, CDR2 FQGTGA, per germline. In nucleotides, the CDR3 is TGTGCCAGCAGCGAACGGGACGGAAGCTCCTACGAGCAGTACTTC. This translates into CASSERDGSSYEQYF.